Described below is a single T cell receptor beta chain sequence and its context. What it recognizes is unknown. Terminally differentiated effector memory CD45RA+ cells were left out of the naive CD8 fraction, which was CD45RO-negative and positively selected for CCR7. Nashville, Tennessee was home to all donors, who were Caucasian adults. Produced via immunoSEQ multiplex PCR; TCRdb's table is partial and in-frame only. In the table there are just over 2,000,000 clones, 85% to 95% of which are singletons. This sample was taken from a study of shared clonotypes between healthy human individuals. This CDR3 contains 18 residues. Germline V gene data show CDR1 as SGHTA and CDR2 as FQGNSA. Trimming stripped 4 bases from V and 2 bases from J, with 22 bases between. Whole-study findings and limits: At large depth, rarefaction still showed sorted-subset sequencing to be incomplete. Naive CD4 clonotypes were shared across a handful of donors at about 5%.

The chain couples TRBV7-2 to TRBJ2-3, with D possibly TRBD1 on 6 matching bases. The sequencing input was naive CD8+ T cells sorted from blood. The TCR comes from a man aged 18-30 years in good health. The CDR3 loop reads CASSSQDSFDGVTDTQYF. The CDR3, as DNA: TGTGCCAGCAGCTCCCAGGACAGTTTCGATGGAGTCACAGATACGCAGTATTTT.